This TCR beta chain was sequenced for a study of prognosis after radiotherapy for stage I lung cancer. Across the whole study: The tumor was squamous cell carcinoma for six to eight patients; for about a dozen, it was adenocarcinoma. Subsequent to radiotherapy, distant metastatic disease emerged in four patients (median about 7 months), whereas about 16 exhibited no significant progression. Study results and caveats: Among patients who developed distant metastases, Shannon entropy after stereotactic body radiation therapy was lower. The study left the tumor specificity of the expanded TCR clones undetermined.

From genomic DNA, two-round multiplex PCR was used to amplify TCR beta CDR3. With primers specific to each TRBV and TRBJ gene, the first-round PCR was performed. One entry per CDR3 protein results from TCRdb running MiXCR on the multiplex PCR reads. The data contain 20,000 to 25,000 distinct CDR3 sequences, roughly two fifths of them seen just once; the ten biggest clones take up roughly 21%. Concerning this clonotype itself: Its antigen is currently unknown.

Germline V CDR1 and CDR2: SGHTA, FQGTGA. CDR3 length equals 15 residues. V was clipped by 5 bases and J by 0 bases; unmatched bases: 4. The chain carries TRBV7-3 and TRBJ2-3, with 8 bases aligning to TRBD1. This specimen was PBMCs, taken before or after stereotactic body radiation therapy (not recorded which). This TCR came from a donor over 45 with non-small cell lung cancer. CDR3 loop: CASSPDRGSTDTQYF. CDR3 DNA sequence: TGTGCCAGCAGCCCCGACAGGGGCAGCACAGATACGCAGTATTTT.